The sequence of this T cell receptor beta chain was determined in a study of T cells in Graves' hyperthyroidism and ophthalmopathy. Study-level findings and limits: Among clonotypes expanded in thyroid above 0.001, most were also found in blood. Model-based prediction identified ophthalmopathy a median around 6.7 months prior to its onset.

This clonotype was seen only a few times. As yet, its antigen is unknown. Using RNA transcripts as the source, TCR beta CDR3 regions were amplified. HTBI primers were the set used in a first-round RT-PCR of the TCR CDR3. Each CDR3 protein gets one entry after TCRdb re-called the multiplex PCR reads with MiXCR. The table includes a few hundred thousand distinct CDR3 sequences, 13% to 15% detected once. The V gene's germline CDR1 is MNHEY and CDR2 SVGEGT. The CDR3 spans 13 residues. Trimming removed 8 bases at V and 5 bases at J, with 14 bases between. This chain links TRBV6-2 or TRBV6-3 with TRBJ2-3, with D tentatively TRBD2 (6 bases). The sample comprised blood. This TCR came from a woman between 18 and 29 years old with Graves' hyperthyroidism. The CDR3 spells CASDDGEVDTQYF. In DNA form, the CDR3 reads TGTGCCAGCGACGACGGGGAGGTAGATACGCAGTATTTT.